A selection of T cell receptor beta chains follows, all from one sample in a study of cytomegalovirus exposure and HLA in healthy donors. The assay was immunoSEQ multiplex PCR, and TCRdb's table has in-frame clones only and misses some. The table includes about 250,000 clones, about four fifths detected once. Sequencing used PBMCs. The source is a girl aged 2-10 years in good health and CMV-seronegative. Each CDR3 is given with its conserved first and last residue. A D gene is named only where the DNA matches it firmly. Size is stated for part of the rows, as once, few or many counts, or as a class when the clone is expanded.

.	TRBJ2-3	TRBV14	.	CASSQVTSVGPRSTQYF	TGTGCCAGCAGCCAAGTTACCTCTGTGGGGCCTCGATCGACGCAGTATTTT
TRBD2	TRBJ2-2	TRBV10-3	.	CASIGTISGELFF	TGTGCCTCCATCGGGACTATATCCGGGGAGCTGTTTTTT
TRBD2	TRBJ2-1	TRBV6-6	.	CASSQTSGRYNEQFF	TGTGCCAGCAGTCAAACTAGCGGGAGATACAATGAGCAGTTCTTC
.	TRBJ2-5	TRBV11-2	.	CASSLLPFQETQYF	TGTGCCAGCAGCCTCCTACCCTTTCAAGAGACCCAGTACTTC
TRBD1	TRBJ2-7	TRBV10-2	.	CASSEVGTGGLYEQYF	TGCGCCAGCAGTGAAGTCGGGACAGGGGGTCTCTACGAGCAGTACTTC
.	TRBJ1-2	TRBV7-2	few	CASSPRQRTNYGYTF	TGTGCCAGCAGCCCTAGACAGAGGACTAACTATGGCTACACCTTC
.	TRBJ2-7	TRBV4-1	once	CASSQDRVYEQYF	TGCGCCAGCAGCCAAGACAGGGTCTACGAGCAGTACTTC
.	TRBJ1-6	TRBV5-1	once	CASSQRDDSPLHF	TGCGCCAGCAGCCAGCGGGATGATTCACCCCTCCACTTT
.	TRBJ1-3	TRBV9	.	CASSVGATASGNTIYF	TGTGCCAGCAGCGTAGGAGCTACTGCCTCTGGAAACACCATATATTTT
.	TRBJ1-2	TRBV28	.	CASRDRLNYGYTF	TGTGCCAGCAGAGACAGGTTAAACTATGGCTACACCTTC
TRBD1	TRBJ1-2	TRBV5-1	.	CASSPSDRGYGYTF	TGCGCCAGCAGCCCTTCGGACAGGGGCTATGGCTACACCTTC
.	TRBJ2-7	TRBV27	.	CASSQAPNSEQYF	TGTGCCAGCAGTCAAGCCCCGAATAGCGAGCAGTACTTC
TRBD1	TRBJ2-7	TRBV19	.	CASSIGTGGSYEQYF	TGTGCCAGTAGTATAGGGACAGGGGGCTCCTACGAGCAGTACTTC
.	TRBJ2-1	TRBV5-8	.	CASSPDSLLYNEQFF	TGTGCCAGCAGCCCAGACAGTCTCCTATACAATGAGCAGTTCTTC
.	TRBJ1-2	TRBV11-2	few	CASSSKADSGLGYTF	TGTGCCAGCAGCTCGAAAGCTGACTCCGGCCTAGGCTACACCTTC